Listed below are T cell receptor beta chains from one sample, sequenced in a study of CD8+CD57+ T cells in acquired aplastic anemia. TCRdb reanalysed the reads using MiXCR and keeps one entry per CDR3 protein. This table holds about 220,000 distinct CDR3 sequences, 30% to 40% found once. What was sequenced was sorted CD4+, CD8+, or CD8+CD57+ T cells (not recorded which) from PBMCs. The receptors here all came from a human donor in good health, serving as a control. CDR3s include the opening cysteine and the closing phenylalanine or tryptophan. The D gene is left open where the match is weak. Rows may omit the clone size; those that give it use once, few, many or a size class.

V	size	D	J	CDR3	DNA
TRBV3-1	.	TRBD1	TRBJ1-1	CASSQGQDRRVFF	TGTGCCAGCAGCCAAGGGCAGGACAGGCGGGTTTTCTTT
TRBV20-1	.	.	TRBJ2-1	CSASADSYNEQFF	TGCAGTGCTAGTGCGGACTCCTACAATGAGCAGTTCTTC
TRBV24-1	many	TRBD1	TRBJ2-1	CATSDRQGAGSYNEQFF	TGTGCCACCAGTGACCGACAGGGGGCGGGTTCCTACAATGAGCAGTTCTTC
TRBV19	.	.	TRBJ2-7	CASSIGRELTYEQYF	TGTGCCAGTAGTATCGGCAGGGAGTTAACCTACGAGCAGTACTTC
TRBV2	.	.	TRBJ2-6	CASSGDRSNSGGANVLTF	TGTGCCAGCAGTGGTGACAGGAGTAATAGCGGAGGGGCCAACGTCCTGACTTTC
TRBV19	.	TRBD1	TRBJ2-5	CASSIVQGNQPQYF	TGTGCCAGTAGTATAGTACAGGGGAATCAGCCCCAGTACTTC
TRBV24-1	many	.	TRBJ1-5	CATSDYSNQPQHF	TGTGCCACCAGTGACTATAGCAATCAGCCCCAGCATTTT
TRBV29-1	many	.	TRBJ1-2	CSATAGIYGYTF	TGCAGCGCTACAGCAGGGATTTATGGCTACACCTTC
TRBV2	many	.	TRBJ2-3	CASSEGGAPSTDTQYF	TGTGCCAGCAGTGAAGGGGGGGCCCCTAGCACAGATACGCAGTATTTT
TRBV15	once	TRBD1	TRBJ1-1	CATSGQGKAEAFF	TGTGCCACCAGCGGACAGGGGAAGGCTGAAGCTTTCTTT
TRBV19	many	.	TRBJ1-1	CASSMAVVRGWNTEAFF	TGTGCCAGTAGTATGGCAGTGGTCCGGGGTTGGAACACTGAAGCTTTCTTT
TRBV29-1	many	.	TRBJ2-1	CSHNGATGNEQFF	TGCAGCCATAACGGCGCCACGGGCAATGAGCAGTTCTTC
TRBV14	many	TRBD1	TRBJ2-7	CASSRQGAREQYF	TGTGCCAGCAGCCGACAGGGGGCAAGGGAGCAGTACTTC
TRBV27	.	TRBD1	TRBJ1-2	CASSLTGADGYTF	TGTGCCAGCAGTTTAACAGGGGCGGATGGCTACACCTTC
TRBV6-1	.	.	TRBJ1-4	CASSPRGMGTTNEKLFF	TGTGCCAGCAGCCCTCGGGGGATGGGCACAACTAATGAAAAACTGTTTTTT
TRBV20-1	many	TRBD2	TRBJ2-7	CSARAASGGNSYEQYF	TGCAGTGCTAGAGCCGCGAGCGGGGGTAACTCCTACGAGCAGTACTTC
TRBV3-1	few	.	TRBJ2-6	CASSQEPGVWGHGANVLTF	TGTGCCAGCAGCCAAGAACCGGGAGTATGGGGACATGGGGCCAACGTCCTGACTTTC
TRBV19	few	.	TRBJ1-1	CASSANSLGISSEAFF	TGTGCCAGTAGTGCAAACAGTTTGGGGATTTCTTCTGAAGCTTTCTTT
TRBV20-1	many	TRBD1	TRBJ2-1	CSAPTGDHEQFF	TGCAGTGCTCCGACAGGGGACCATGAGCAGTTCTTC
TRBV9	many	.	TRBJ1-1	CASSAASGTDTEAFF	TGTGCCAGCAGCGCTGCTTCCGGGACTGACACTGAAGCTTTCTTT
TRBV7-3	once	.	TRBJ2-7	CASSLKGSEQYF	TGTGCCAGCAGCCTAAAGGGATCGGAGCAGTACTTC
TRBV11-2	many	.	TRBJ2-7	CASSLLTSYEQYF	TGTGCCAGCAGCTTACTCACTAGCTACGAGCAGTACTTC
TRBV19	many	TRBD2	TRBJ2-3	CASRTSSTDTQYF	TGTGCCAGCAGGACTAGCAGCACAGATACGCAGTATTTT
TRBV11-1	few	.	TRBJ2-3	CASSSISWIIGDTQYF	TGTGCCAGCAGCTCCATATCTTGGATCATAGGAGATACGCAGTATTTT
TRBV6-5	many	.	TRBJ1-2	CASSYLGRFGYTF	TGTGCCAGCAGTTACTTGGGACGATTCGGCTACACCTTC
TRBV11-2	many	TRBD2	TRBJ2-3	CASSFLASGTGDTQYF	TGTGCCAGCAGCTTCTTGGCCAGCGGGACTGGAGATACGCAGTATTTT
TRBV25-1	.	.	TRBJ2-1	CASSSSVLGTALNNEQFF	TGTGCCAGCAGTTCGAGCGTCCTCGGGACCGCATTAAACAATGAGCAGTTCTTC
TRBV7-9	few	TRBD1	TRBJ2-5	CASSLADRGQKETQYF	TGTGCCAGCAGCTTAGCTGACAGGGGGCAAAAAGAGACCCAGTACTTC
TRBV3-1	.	.	TRBJ2-3	CASSQDRASRGTDTQYF	TGTGCCAGCAGCCAAGATCGGGCTAGCAGGGGCACAGATACGCAGTATTTT
TRBV11-2	many	TRBD1	TRBJ1-6	CASSSRRTGSNSPLHF	TGTGCCAGCAGCTCACGTAGGACAGGGAGCAATTCACCCCTCCACTTT
TRBV9	many	.	TRBJ1-6	CASSPVGGSLNSPLHF	TGTGCCAGCAGCCCGGTGGGGGGCAGCTTAAATTCACCCCTCCACTTT
TRBV19	.	.	TRBJ1-4	CAGTSSRATNEKLFF	TGTGCCGGTACTTCGTCGAGGGCAACTAATGAAAAACTGTTTTTT
TRBV4-2	many	.	TRBJ1-1	CASSQVGGAFF	TGTGCCAGCAGCCAAGTTGGGGGAGCTTTCTTT
TRBV20-1	many	TRBD1	TRBJ2-7	CSATGTGVPYEQYF	TGCAGTGCAACCGGGACAGGGGTTCCCTACGAGCAGTACTTC
TRBV25-1	.	TRBD1	TRBJ2-1	CAIGTGYYNEQFF	TGTGCCATTGGGACAGGTTACTACAATGAGCAGTTCTTC
TRBV10-1	many	.	TRBJ2-1	CASSDQGRGEQFF	TGCGCCAGCAGTGATCAGGGCCGGGGTGAGCAGTTCTTC